Below, 2 T cell receptor beta chains from the same sample are listed, as sequenced in a study of blood T cell repertoires in COVID-19. Method: immunoSEQ multiplex PCR; TCRdb's copy keeps in-frame clones and lacks some. This repertoire shows some 150,000 clones, 70% to 90% found once; its top ten account for 2% to 3%. The specimen was peripheral blood. These receptors all come from a woman between 65 and 79 years old with acute or convalescent COVID-19.

The rearrangement uses TRBV18 and TRBJ2-1, with TRBD2 matching 9 bases. Germline V gene data show CDR1 as KGHSH and CDR2 as LQKENI. Trimming took 3 bases from V and 2 from J; bases not matched to a gene: 14. The CDR3 has 19 residues. The CDR3 loop is CASSPTSGWSVMTYNEQFF. The CDR3 DNA reads TGTGCCAGCTCACCGACTAGCGGATGGTCGGTTATGACCTACAATGAGCAGTTCTTC.

The chain carries TRBV14 and TRBJ1-2; maybe TRBD1 (5 bases). The germline gives CDR1 SGHDN, CDR2 FVKESK. The CDR3 length is 13 residues. The V gene lost 2 bases and the J gene lost 7 bases, with 11 bases spanning the gap. DNA of the CDR3: TGTGCCAGCAGCCAACAGGGTCAGGGTGGCTACACCTTC. Translated: CASSQQGQGGYTF.